This TCR beta chain is from a study of beta chain features in type 1 diabetes. About the research overall: Examination spanned roughly 110 million sorted cells from all samples.

Expressed TCRB transcripts got sequenced, as all isolated RNA was reverse transcribed. Only in-frame clones appear in the TCRdb table, and some are missing; sequencing was by immunoSEQ multiplex PCR. The table shows more than 150,000 clones, with around 13% occurring only once. On average, the one heparinised blood draw given by each donor was roughly 100 mL. Regarding the study as a whole: TCRB CDR3s were moderately but significantly shorter in Type 1 diabetes patients in all four CD4+ subsets. Within patients, naive, central memory and Treg TCRB repertoires seemed more similar than within healthy donors.

Germline trimming cut 1 base from V and 5 bases from J; bases unmatched to any gene: 6. The CDR3 spans 15 residues. The germline V gene encodes CDR1 SGHDT and CDR2 YYEEEE. With regard to this clone: Its antigen is unidentified.

The rearrangement joins TRBV5-6 to TRBJ2-5, with 9 nucleotides matching TRBD2. Sequencing used central memory CD4+ T cells from blood. This receptor was taken from a young woman in good health. Here the CDR3 DNA reads TGTGCCAGCAGCTTGACTCTAGCGGGATTGGAGACCCAGTACTTC. It yields the protein CASSLTLAGLETQYF.